The entry below gives a single T cell receptor (beta chain) sequence along with its context. The source of the sample is a study of human T cells and chemical hapten exposure. The wider study: A mostly female patient group had alopecia areata, totalis or universalis.

The time point was: patch test 2, 6 weeks after DPC sensitization. Treatment described: therapeutic diphenylcyclopropenone sensitization with weekly scalp DPC. Those who donated were patients with alopecia, 18 to 70 years of age, and suitable for DPC. Each CDR3 protein is one row after TCRdb ran MiXCR on the RACE reads. The sample comprises a few hundred thousand distinct CDR3 sequences, under 6.5% of which are singletons, and about 5% rests with the top ten. The starting material was whole blood, obtained in connection with sensitization to the hapten diphenylcyclopropenone (DPC). The TCR originated in a woman younger than 35 with alopecia areata. Some clones in this sample may be carry-over from other donors' samples.

The CDR3 DNA reads TGCAGTGCTAGAGATGGTGGGGACAGCACCGGGGAGCTGTTTTTT. Translating gives CSARDGGDSTGELFF. The rearrangement uses TRBV20-1 and TRBJ2-2, with 7 nucleotides matching TRBD1. V lost 0 bases to trimming and J lost 4 bases; unmatched junction nucleotides: 5. Germline V gene data show CDR1 as DFQATT and CDR2 as SNEGSKA (reference sequence). This CDR3 has 15 amino acids.